The 27 T cell receptor beta chains given below trace back to one sample, sequenced in a study of cytomegalovirus exposure and HLA in healthy donors. Method: immunoSEQ multiplex PCR; TCRdb's copy keeps in-frame clones and lacks some. Among 150,000 to 200,000 clones listed, about 81% were seen once. Sequencing input: PBMCs. The origin of the receptors is a woman aged 30 to 39 in good health and CMV-seronegative.

This clone was counted only a few times. The chain couples TRBV5-1 to TRBJ1-3; D is perhaps TRBD1 (5 bases). V was shortened by 5 bases and J by 0 bases, with 21 bases between the two germline ends. Per the germline V gene, CDR1 is SGHRS and CDR2 is YFSETQ. The CDR3 has 18 amino acids. The chain's CDR3 is CASSSLGSQVSSGNTIYF. In nucleotides, the CDR3 is TGCGCCAGCAGTTCGTTAGGGTCACAGGTCTCCTCTGGAAACACCATATATTTT.

The chain employs TRBV11-3 and TRBJ2-3, with a tentative D call TRBD1 (5 bases). This CDR3 has 13 residues. Deletions cut 4 bases from V and 5 bases from J, with 10 bases between. The germline V gene has CDR1 SGHNT and CDR2 YENEEA. The CDR3 DNA sequence: TGTGCCAGCAGCTCGCTTAGGGGAGATACGCAGTATTTT. It specifies CASSSLRGDTQYF.

This clone has only a few counts. The chain joins TRBV19 to TRBJ2-7, with 7 bases identical to TRBD1. This CDR3 is 16 amino acids long. The J segment lost 3 bases and the V segment lost 1 base, leaving 9 bases of the junction unmatched. Germline CDR1 is LNHDA and CDR2 is SQIVND (reference sequence). The DNA for the CDR3 is TGTGCCAGTAGTATAGGGGGGACAGCCACCTTCTACGAGCAGTACTTC. This translates into CASSIGGTATFYEQYF.

This clone showed up just a few times. V usage is TRBV27 and J usage is TRBJ2-7, with 7 bases matching TRBD1. V trimming: 5 bases; J trimming: 3 bases; junction bases outside the gene matches: 7. The CDR3 sequence is 14 residues long. Germline CDR1 MNHEY, CDR2 SMNVEV (reference sequence). CDR3 sequence reads: CASSRQGSIYEQYF. The CDR3 region has the DNA TGTGCCAGCAGTAGACAGGGATCTATCTACGAGCAGTACTTC.

The chain joins TRBV19 to TRBJ1-1, with 10 bases fitting TRBD1. The CDR3 contains 16 residues. V trimming: 1 base; J trimming: 4 bases; junction bases outside the gene matches: 6. Germline V gene data show CDR1 as LNHDA and CDR2 as SQIVND (reference sequence). DNA for the CDR3: TGTGCCAGTAGTATAGCTCGGACAGGGGGGGCCACTGAAGCTTTCTTT. It codes for CASSIARTGGATEAFF.

The chain joins TRBV9 to TRBJ2-7; D may be TRBD1 (7 bases). The CDR3 contains 14 residues. Germline CDR1 is SGDLS and CDR2 is YYNGEE. V was clipped by 1 base and J by 2 bases, with 10 bases between them. As DNA, the CDR3 is TGTGCCAGCAGCGTATCAGGGGGGACCTACGAGCAGTACTTC. Amino acid sequence: CASSVSGGTYEQYF. The complete variable domain, with remaining parts taken from reference TRBV9 and TRBJ2-7, reads DSGVTQTPKHLITATGQRVTLRCSPRSGDLSVYWYQQSLDQGLQFLIQYYNGEERAKGNILERFSAQQFPDLHSELNLSSLELGDSALYFCASSVSGGTYEQYFGPGTRLTVT.

The chain employs TRBV6-5 and TRBJ2-3; 10 nucleotides align to TRBD1. Unmatched junction bases numbered 9, after V lost 6 bases and J lost 6 bases. The CDR3 runs to 15 residues. CDR1 is MNHEY and CDR2 is SVGAGI in the germline V gene. The DNA of the CDR3 is TGTGCCAGCAGCACATGGGGGACAGGGGCCGATACGCAGTATTTT. It yields the protein CASSTWGTGADTQYF.

This clone was recorded only once. This chain links TRBV28 with TRBJ2-2; D possibly corresponds to TRBD1 (6 bases). The CDR3 is 13 residues long. In germline, CDR1 is MDHEN, CDR2 SYDVKM. Trimming shortened V by 6 bases and J by 6 bases, and 11 bases separated the two germline ends. The chain's CDR3 is CASRSRQAGELFF. CDR3 DNA: TGTGCCAGCAGATCAAGACAGGCCGGGGAGCTGTTTTTT.

In DNA, the CDR3 is TGCGCCAGCAGCCAGGGTCCAGGGGGCGCCGCTAATTCACCCCTCCACTTT. It translates to CASSQGPGGAANSPLHF. The chain joins TRBV4-1 to TRBJ1-6, with TRBD1 matching over 8 bases. J lost 6 bases, V lost 3 bases, and 10 bases had no gene match. Germline CDR1 is MGHRA and CDR2 is YSYEKL. The CDR3 is 17 residues long.

The J gene is TRBJ2-7, the V gene TRBV6-5, with TRBD2 matching 10 bases. This CDR3 region has 15 residues. Trimming took 3 bases from V and 4 from J; bases not matched to a gene: 6. Looked up from germline, CDR1 is MNHEY and CDR2 is SVGAGI. The CDR3 loop is CASSYPASGGYEQYF. In DNA, the CDR3 is TGTGCCAGCAGTTATCCGGCTAGCGGGGGATACGAGCAGTACTTC.

The rearrangement uses TRBV7-9 and TRBJ1-2, with 11 bases that match TRBD1. Trimming took 5 bases from V and 8 from J; bases not matched to a gene: 10. The CDR3 runs to 15 residues. Germline V gives CDR1 SEHNR, CDR2 FQNEAQ (reference sequence). CDR3 sequence reads: CASSHLRTGGDGYTF. Here the CDR3 DNA reads TGTGCCAGCAGCCATTTGAGGACAGGGGGCGACGGCTACACCTTC.

The gene calls are TRBV28 and TRBJ2-7, with D perhaps matching TRBD1 (5 bases). Looked up from germline, CDR1 is MDHEN and CDR2 is SYDVKM. The V gene lost 5 bases and the J gene lost 0 bases, with 11 bases spanning the gap. The length of the CDR3 is 14 residues. CDR3 nucleotides: TGTGCCAGCAGTGCCCCGACAGCCTCCTACGAGCAGTACTTC. Amino acids: CASSAPTASYEQYF.

This chain joins TRBV11-2 and TRBJ1-1; D is undetermined. Germline V gene sequence: CDR1 SGHAT, CDR2 FQNNGV. V was cut by 4 bases and J by 6 bases, with 15 bases left in between. The CDR3 is 14 amino acids. In DNA form, the CDR3 reads TGTGCCAGCAGCTCCGCGAATCGGCGGGCTGAAGCTTTCTTT. It translates to CASSSANRRAEAFF.

V is TRBV19 and J is TRBJ2-1; 7 bases align to TRBD1. CDR1 is LNHDA, CDR2 SQIVND, per germline (reference sequence). Trimming cost V 3 bases and J 7 bases; bases outside gene matches: 6. The length of the CDR3 is 14 residues. The CDR3 reads CASSITGVRNEQFF. CDR3 DNA: TGTGCCAGTAGTATCACAGGGGTGCGGAATGAGCAGTTCTTC.

The chain has TRBV27 and TRBJ2-7, with D possibly being TRBD2 (7 bases). The germline V and J ends were trimmed by 6 bases and 7 bases, with 25 bases remaining between them. The CDR3 consists of 16 residues. In germline, CDR1 is MNHEY, CDR2 SMNVEV (reference sequence). The CDR3, as DNA: TGTGCCAGCAGGGAGAGGGGGGGTAGGACCCGTTTGGAGCAGTACTTC. It is translated as CASRERGGRTRLEQYF.

The J gene is TRBJ1-4, the V gene TRBV6-6; no firm D call. The CDR3 totals 13 residues. Between the trimmed V and J ends, which lost 8 bases and 7 bases, there was a span of 14 bases. Germline assignment: CDR1 MNHNY and CDR2 SVGAGI (reference sequence). The DNA for the CDR3 is TGTGCCAGCCGCGGGTTTGCCCGTGAAAAACTGTTTTTT. As protein: CASRGFAREKLFF.

This clone was seen ten or more times. The chain is built from TRBV19 and TRBJ1-5, with D possibly matching TRBD1 (6 bases). V was pared by 3 bases and J by 7 bases, with 13 bases between. CDR1 LNHDA and CDR2 SQIVND come from the germline V gene (reference sequence). This CDR3 is 14 amino acids long. The CDR3 spells CASSISRGGQPQHF. In DNA, the CDR3 is TGTGCCAGTAGTATCAGCAGGGGAGGGCAGCCCCAGCATTTT.

In its sample, this clone was seen a few times. The gene calls are TRBV29-1 and TRBJ2-7; a weak D match, TRBD2 (6 bases). Trimming removed 4 bases at V and 7 bases at J, with 11 bases between. Per the germline V gene, CDR1 is SQVTM and CDR2 is ANQGSEA. The CDR3 has 11 amino acids. DNA for the CDR3: TGCAGCGTTGGACGGAGGGCAGAGCAGTACTTC. Protein: CSVGRRAEQYF.

This clone appeared a single time. This rearrangement joins TRBV6-6 to TRBJ2-5; TRBD2 might be the D (6 bases). The J call may be in error: the DNA end matches TRBJ2-7 better. The CDR3 covers 14 residues. Germline CDR1 is MNHNY and CDR2 is SVGAGI (reference sequence). The CDR3 region is CASRSSAAFYEQYF. CDR3 nucleotide sequence: TGTGCCAGTCGATCTAGCGCAGCTTTCTACGAGCAGTACTTC.

In this sample, this clone turned up a few times. The chain recombines TRBV5-1 with TRBJ2-7; 9 bases fit TRBD2. Germline V gene data show CDR1 as SGHRS and CDR2 as YFSETQ. After removal of 4 bases from V and 6 bases from J, the junction contained 8 bases not matched to a gene. The CDR3 has 14 amino acids. In DNA, the CDR3 is TGCGCCAGCAGCCGAATAGCGGGAGAATTCGAGCAGTACTTC. It codes for CASSRIAGEFEQYF.

The chain uses TRBV6-4 and TRBJ2-5; a weak D match, TRBD2 (6 bases). Between the trimmed V and J ends, which lost 5 bases and 1 base, there was a span of 11 bases. The length of the CDR3 is 14 residues. Per the germline V gene, CDR1 is MRHNA and CDR2 is SNTAGT. The CDR3 loop is CASSKDYLQETQYF. In DNA, the CDR3 is TGTGCCAGCAGTAAGGACTACCTCCAAGAGACCCAGTACTTC.

This clone was seen repeatedly, ten times or more. The rearrangement uses TRBV6-1 and TRBJ2-7; D uncertain. Trimming removed 10 bases from V and 3 bases from J, with 7 bases in between. The germline V gene encodes CDR1 MNHNS and CDR2 SASEGT. CDR3 length: 10 amino acids. In nucleotides, the CDR3 is TGTGCCACATTCAACTACGAGCAGTACTTC. Its translation is CATFNYEQYF.

The CDR3 DNA follows: TGCGCCAGCAGCCAAGTCATTCAGCGGCGGGGAGAGCTGTTTTTT. Translated: CASSQVIQRRGELFF. V usage is TRBV4-1 and J usage is TRBJ2-2, with D possibly being TRBD2 (6 bases). The germline gives CDR1 MGHRA, CDR2 YSYEKL. CDR3 length equals 15 residues. The ends were cut back, 1 base at V and 11 bases at J, with 17 bases in the middle.

The genes are TRBV27 and TRBJ2-7; 9 bases fit TRBD1. The CDR3 covers 13 residues. V lost 5 bases and J lost 7; bases outside the gene matches: 6. CDR1 is MNHEY, CDR2 SMNVEV, per germline (reference sequence). Here the CDR3 DNA reads TGTGCCAGCAGTCCCGGGACAGGGTTTGAGCAGTACTTC. Amino acid sequence: CASSPGTGFEQYF.

V is TRBV27 and J is TRBJ1-2, with 8 bases matching TRBD1. J gave up 3 bases and V 7 bases, and 16 bases lay outside the gene matches. Germline CDR1 MNHEY, CDR2 SMNVEV (reference sequence). The CDR3 extends over 17 amino acids. The CDR3 sequence is CASTAIQLRQGYYGYTF. Written as DNA, the CDR3 is TGTGCCAGCACCGCCATCCAACTGAGACAGGGGTACTATGGCTACACCTTC.

The chain uses TRBV15 and TRBJ2-7, with D perhaps matching TRBD2 (7 bases). The CDR3 runs 13 residues. Germline V gives CDR1 LNHNV, CDR2 YYDKDF (reference sequence). V was trimmed by 8 bases and J by 5 bases, leaving 16 bases between them. The CDR3 bases are TGTGCCACCGGTAGGGGGGGGAGGAACGAGCAGTACTTC. It encodes CATGRGGRNEQYF.

The gene calls are TRBV5-1 and TRBJ2-6; possibly TRBD1 for D (6 bases). The V end lost 4 bases, the J end lost 0 bases, and 11 bases lay between the germline ends. CDR3 length: 16 residues. CDR1 SGHRS and CDR2 YFSETQ come from the germline V gene. The CDR3 spells CASSLTGISGANVLTF. CDR3 nucleotides: TGCGCCAGCAGCCTAACAGGGATCTCTGGGGCCAACGTCCTGACTTTC.